The rows below give T cell receptor beta chains drawn from one sample of a study of identical twins. Each CDR3 protein gets one entry after TCRdb re-called the 5' RACE reads with MiXCR. The table lists about 530,000 distinct CDR3 sequences, about 16% of them singletons. This sample was shared with a second study, whose subject was yellow fever vaccine responses in identical twins.

Sample: CD4+ T cells sorted from blood. The receptors derive from a woman aged 18-29 years in good health. The CDR3 runs from the conserved cysteine through the conserved F or W. The D gene is left open where the match is weak.

j_gene | d_gene | v_gene | CDR3aa
TRBJ2-5 | . | TRBV5-6 | CASSPDGTQETQYF
TRBJ2-5 | . | TRBV20-1 | CSAGGPQGTQYF
TRBJ2-7 | . | TRBV28 | CASSFGGGGAYEQYF
TRBJ2-3 | . | TRBV5-1 | CASSFAGPGPNTQYF
TRBJ2-6 | . | TRBV18 | CASSPPLSGANVLTF
TRBJ1-5 | . | TRBV4-1 | CASSQNGQRDQPQHF
TRBJ1-3 | . | TRBV3-1 | CASSPQGAKGNTIYF
TRBJ2-5 | . | TRBV29-1 | CSVGTVRETQYF
TRBJ1-1 | . | TRBV4-2 | CASSHITGNTEAFF
TRBJ2-1 | TRBD2 | TRBV5-1 | CASSGPSGGRGWNEQFF
TRBJ2-2 | . | TRBV6-5 | CASSYSPGRRTGELFF
TRBJ2-1 | . | TRBV20-1 | CSATPWGSYNEQFF
TRBJ1-1 | . | TRBV5-4 | CASRQPTGNTEAFF
TRBJ2-1 | TRBD1 | TRBV4-1 | CASSPNLSPGTGAYNEQFF
TRBJ1-2 | TRBD1 | TRBV20-1 | CSGSAGGVGYGYTF
TRBJ2-2 | TRBD2 | TRBV28 | CASSSNPGGLWPGELFF
TRBJ2-3 | . | TRBV27 | CASKGHDRDTQYF
TRBJ2-1 | . | TRBV7-9 | CASSLEDLSTSSEQFF
TRBJ2-5 | . | TRBV4-2 | CASSQDAGEETQYF
TRBJ2-1 | TRBD1 | TRBV6-1 | CASTSDRVINEQFF
TRBJ2-3 | TRBD1 | TRBV18 | CASSPTGGAGTDTQYF
TRBJ2-3 | TRBD2 | TRBV2 | CASRPAGVTDTQYF
TRBJ2-7 | . | TRBV19 | CASKVREQSYEQYF
TRBJ2-2 | . | TRBV20-1 | CSARARTADITGELFF
TRBJ2-5 | . | TRBV7-9 | CASTLGQQTQYF
TRBJ1-1 | . | TRBV2 | CASIQGENTEAFF
TRBJ2-3 | . | TRBV29-1 | CSVGTDARDTQYF
TRBJ2-2 | TRBD2 | TRBV24-1 | CATSASGRSFDTGELFF
TRBJ2-7 | TRBD2 | TRBV29-1 | CSVSGLAASYEQYF